These 26 T cell receptor beta chains share one sample of origin, sequenced in a study of blood T cell repertoires in COVID-19. Sequencing used immunoSEQ multiplex PCR; TCRdb keeps in-frame clones, though not all of them. The table lists roughly 250,000 clones, around 85% of them singletons, with approximately 12% in the top ten. The material sequenced was peripheral blood. The receptors come from a woman aged 25 to 39 with COVID-19, enrolled during active disease.

J is TRBJ2-1 and V is TRBV27; D is perhaps TRBD2 (5 bases). The germline V gene has CDR1 MNHEY and CDR2 SMNVEV (reference sequence). V was trimmed by 0 bases and J by 4 bases, leaving 13 bases between them. The CDR3 is 16 amino acids. Written as DNA, the CDR3 is TGTGCCAGCAGTTTATCGAGTCACCCGGGGTACAATGAGCAGTTCTTC. Translation: CASSLSSHPGYNEQFF.

The V gene is TRBV4-1, the J gene TRBJ2-5; maybe TRBD1 (6 bases). V gave up 0 bases and J gave up 7 bases, with 12 bases separating them. The CDR3 is made up of 14 amino acids. CDR1 and CDR2 from the germline V gene are MGHRA and YSYEKL. CDR3 in amino acids: CASSQDWTVWTQYF. The CDR3 DNA sequence: TGCGCCAGCAGCCAAGACTGGACAGTATGGACCCAGTACTTC.

The chain links TRBV4-1 to TRBJ1-1; perhaps TRBD1 as D (5 bases). The CDR3 contains 12 residues. The germline CDR1 and CDR2 sequences are MGHRA and YSYEKL. The germline V and J ends were trimmed by 2 bases and 11 bases, with 12 bases remaining between them. CDR3 nucleotide sequence: TGCGCCAGCAGCCAAATGGGGCTATCTGCTTTCTTT. Its translation: CASSQMGLSAFF.

The gene calls are TRBV4-1 and TRBJ2-5, with D perhaps matching TRBD2 (5 bases). Germline values: CDR1 MGHRA, CDR2 YSYEKL. This CDR3 has 15 amino acids. Deletions cut 4 bases from V and 7 bases from J, with 19 bases between. CDR3 residues: CASSPPRTKEGTQYF. The CDR3 DNA sequence: TGCGCCAGCAGCCCCCCGCGGACGAAAGAGGGGACCCAGTACTTC.

This CDR3 reads CASSEGLAGGDTQYF. CDR3 sequence (DNA): TGTGCCAGCAGCGAGGGACTAGCGGGGGGAGATACGCAGTATTTT. The chain is built from TRBV2 and TRBJ2-3; 15 bases line up with TRBD2. The V segment lost 6 bases and the J segment 5 bases; nucleotides outside the gene matches: 3. There are 15 residues in the CDR3. Germline V gene data show CDR1 as SNHLY and CDR2 as FYNNEI. The full variable domain, its missing parts supplied by reference TRBV2 and TRBJ2-3, is EPEVTQTPSHQVTQMGQEVILRCVPISNHLYFYWYRQILGQKVEFLVSFYNNEISEKSEIFDDQFSVERPDGSNFTLKIRSTKLEDSAMYFCASSEGLAGGDTQYFGPGTRLTVL.

This CDR3 reads CASTDRFYGYTF. The CDR3 bases are TGTGCCAGTACGGACAGGTTCTATGGCTACACCTTC. J is TRBJ1-2 and V is TRBV19; 7 nucleotides align to TRBD1. Germline V gives CDR1 LNHDA, CDR2 SQIVND (reference sequence). CDR3 size: 12 residues. The ends lost 7 bases at V and 4 bases at J; junction bases unmatched: 3.

The sample holds one count of this clone. V gene TRBV7-9 combines with J gene TRBJ2-1, with TRBD2 matching over 10 bases. Germline values: CDR1 SEHNR, CDR2 FQNEAQ (reference sequence). J gave up 8 bases and V 5 bases, and 9 bases lay outside the gene matches. CDR3 length equals 15 residues. CDR3 in amino acids: CASSRAAGGLYEQFF. For the CDR3, the DNA is TGTGCCAGCAGCCGGGCAGCGGGGGGGCTGTATGAGCAGTTCTTC.

The chain carries TRBV7-8 and TRBJ1-5; no clear D gene. Trimming left V 3 bases short and J 0 bases short, with 12 bases between. CDR1 and CDR2 from the germline V gene are SGHVS and FQNEAQ. The CDR3 runs to 16 residues. CDR3 loop: CASSFLAGGSNQPQHF. The CDR3 DNA reads as TGTGCCAGCAGCTTCCTTGCAGGTGGTAGCAATCAGCCCCAGCATTTT.

This chain joins TRBV27 and TRBJ2-5, with D tentatively TRBD1 (6 bases). The length of the CDR3 is 18 residues. Germline CDR1 MNHEY, CDR2 SMNVEV (reference sequence). Trimming removed 3 bases at V and 2 bases at J, with 22 bases between. DNA for the CDR3: TGTGCCAGCAGTTTGATCTATCCAGGGGATCGCCATCAAGAGACCCAGTACTTC. Translation: CASSLIYPGDRHQETQYF.

The chain joins TRBV9 to TRBJ2-3; D possibly corresponds to TRBD2 (6 bases). The CDR3 is made up of 15 amino acids. V lost 4 bases, J lost 0 bases, and 12 bases lay in between. The germline gives CDR1 SGDLS, CDR2 YYNGEE. CDR3 sequence reads: CASSWRARSTDTQYF. The CDR3 region has the DNA TGTGCCAGCAGCTGGAGGGCTAGGAGCACAGATACGCAGTATTTT.

The chain employs TRBV21-1 and TRBJ2-5; TRBD1 was called by the table and not checked on the DNA. TRBV21-1 is labeled a pseudogene. This CDR3 spans 16 amino acids. The DNA for the CDR3 is TGTGCCAGCAGCAAAGCTTCCCGACAGGGCCAAGAGACCCAGTACTTC. Its translation: CASSKASRQGQETQYF.

This clone was seen a single time. J is TRBJ2-7 and V is TRBV5-6; TRBD1 matches 8 bases. The germline V gene has CDR1 SGHDT and CDR2 YYEEEE. Unmatched junction bases numbered 3, after V lost 0 bases and J lost 7 bases. The CDR3 has 13 amino acids. As DNA, the CDR3 is TGTGCCAGCAGCTTGGCCCGGGACAGGGAGCAGTACTTC. It codes for CASSLARDREQYF.

This chain uses TRBV5-6 with TRBJ1-5, with 10 bases aligning to TRBD1. Germline CDR1 reads SGHDT; CDR2 reads YYEEEE. This CDR3 region has 15 residues. With V trimmed by 4 bases and J by 7 bases, 8 bases remained unmatched. The CDR3 protein is CASSRRTGGNQPQHF. CDR3 nucleotides: TGTGCCAGCAGCCGAAGGACAGGGGGTAACCAGCCCCAGCATTTT.

This clone has just a few counts. J is TRBJ2-7 and V is TRBV11-2; 9 bases agree with TRBD1. Trimming removed 5 bases from V and 0 bases from J; junction bases left unmatched: 5. This CDR3 is built from 15 residues. Per the germline V gene, CDR1 is SGHAT and CDR2 is FQNNGV. CDR3 sequence (DNA): TGTGCCAGCAGCCTCGGGACAGGGACCTCCTACGAGCAGTACTTC. It is translated as CASSLGTGTSYEQYF.

The rearrangement joins TRBV7-9 to TRBJ2-3; 7 bases map to TRBD2. From germline, CDR1 is SEHNR and CDR2 FQNEAQ (reference sequence). The CDR3 is 16 residues long. Trimming removed 1 base from V and 0 bases from J; junction bases left unmatched: 4. The CDR3 nucleotides read TGTGCCAGCAGCTTAGATGGGGACTATAGCACAGATACGCAGTATTTT. Residues: CASSLDGDYSTDTQYF.

This clone was seen only a few times. The chain joins TRBV7-4 to TRBJ2-7, with 9 bases fitting TRBD1. V was pared by 4 bases and J by 5 bases, with 9 bases of the junction left unmatched. The CDR3 totals 15 residues. Germline V gene data show CDR1 as SGHVT and CDR2 as SQSDAQ. This chain's CDR3 is CASSSNGTGYNEQYF. The CDR3 bases are TGTGCCAGCAGCTCTAACGGGACAGGGTACAACGAGCAGTACTTC.

The chain couples TRBV6-1 to TRBJ2-7; D gene ambiguous. Per the germline V gene, CDR1 is MNHNS and CDR2 is SASEGT. The V end was cut by 1 base, the J end by 2 bases, with 3 bases between. This CDR3 has 12 amino acids. CDR3 in amino acids: CASSEGAYEQYF. The CDR3 DNA reads TGTGCCAGCAGTGAAGGCGCCTACGAGCAGTACTTC.

Written as DNA, the CDR3 is TGCGCCAGCAGCTACCCAGGACAGTCTCCCGAAGCTTTCTTT. As protein: CASSYPGQSPEAFF. The V gene is TRBV4-1, the J gene TRBJ1-1, with D perhaps matching TRBD1 (6 bases). Per germline, CDR1 MGHRA and CDR2 YSYEKL. V was trimmed by 5 bases and J by 8 bases, leaving 18 bases between them. CDR3 length: 14 amino acids.

The chain uses TRBV5-8 and TRBJ1-1; the D is unclear. Germline values: CDR1 SGHTS, CDR2 YDEGEE. Trimming stripped 1 base from V and 0 bases from J, with 10 bases between. The CDR3 is 15 residues long. CDR3: CASSLITEVNTEAFF. For the CDR3, the DNA is TGTGCCAGCAGCTTGATAACCGAGGTGAACACTGAAGCTTTCTTT.

This chain connects TRBV5-4 to TRBJ2-3; 9 bases line up with TRBD2. CDR1 and CDR2 (germline): SGHNT, YYREEE (reference sequence). V gave up 0 bases and J gave up 3 bases; unmatched junction bases: 11. This CDR3 comprises 18 residues. This CDR3 is CASSLAPLPSGATDTQYF. CDR3 coding DNA: TGTGCCAGCAGCTTGGCCCCCCTCCCTAGCGGGGCTACAGATACGCAGTATTTT.

The rearrangement joins TRBV30 to TRBJ1-4; D is unresolved. CDR1 and CDR2 (germline): GTSNPN, SVGIG (reference sequence). The CDR3 length is 13 residues. V dropped 3 bases and J dropped 4 bases, with 9 bases sitting between them. The CDR3 coding sequence is TGTGCCTGGAGCGACGGGAGTAATGAAAAACTGTTTTTT. This codes for CAWSDGSNEKLFF.

This clone was observed a single time. V and J are TRBV5-1 and TRBJ2-5, with D unresolved. The germline CDR1 and CDR2 sequences are SGHRS and YFSETQ. V was clipped by 0 bases and J by 4 bases, with 10 bases between them. CDR3 length equals 14 residues. CDR3 DNA: TGCGCCAGCAGCTTGGGCGTAGCCGGAGAGACCCAGTACTTC. As protein: CASSLGVAGETQYF.

The chain employs TRBV24-1 and TRBJ2-1, with 8 nucleotides matching TRBD1. V dropped 10 bases and J dropped 10; count of bases not matched to a gene: 20. This CDR3 contains 16 residues. Germline assignment: CDR1 KGHDR and CDR2 SFDVKD. The CDR3 bases are TGTGCCACACAAGATTATCTTCAGGGGGCTGTAAAAGAGCAGTTCTTC. This translates into CATQDYLQGAVKEQFF.

V usage is TRBV3-1 (or the pseudogene TRBV3-2) and J usage is TRBJ2-5; TRBD2 agrees at 8 bases. The V and J ends lost 4 bases and 5 bases, in that order; junction bases with no gene match: 9. The germline gives CDR1 LGHDT, CDR2 YNNKEL (reference sequence). CDR3 length: 15 amino acids. CDR3 coding DNA: TGTGCCAGCAGCCTTCTACGGGGGGGCCTCGAGACCCAGTACTTC. This gives the protein CASSLLRGGLETQYF.

The chain carries TRBV6-5 and TRBJ2-5; no reliable D call. V was pared by 8 bases and J by 5 bases, with 12 bases between. Germline V gene sequence: CDR1 MNHEY, CDR2 SVGAGI. The CDR3 loop spans 12 amino acids. The DNA of the CDR3 is TGTGCCAGCTGGTTGTGGGCGGAGACCCAGTACTTC. Protein: CASWLWAETQYF.

This clone came up a few times. The J gene is TRBJ2-7, the V gene TRBV27, with TRBD2 identical over 10 bases. In germline, CDR1 is MNHEY, CDR2 SMNVEV (reference sequence). The CDR3 extends over 16 amino acids. After removal of 3 bases from V and 7 bases from J, the junction contained 12 bases not matched to a gene. This chain's CDR3 is CASSFNSGRIGGEQYF. CDR3 nucleotide sequence: TGTGCCAGCAGTTTTAATAGCGGGAGGATAGGTGGGGAGCAGTACTTC.